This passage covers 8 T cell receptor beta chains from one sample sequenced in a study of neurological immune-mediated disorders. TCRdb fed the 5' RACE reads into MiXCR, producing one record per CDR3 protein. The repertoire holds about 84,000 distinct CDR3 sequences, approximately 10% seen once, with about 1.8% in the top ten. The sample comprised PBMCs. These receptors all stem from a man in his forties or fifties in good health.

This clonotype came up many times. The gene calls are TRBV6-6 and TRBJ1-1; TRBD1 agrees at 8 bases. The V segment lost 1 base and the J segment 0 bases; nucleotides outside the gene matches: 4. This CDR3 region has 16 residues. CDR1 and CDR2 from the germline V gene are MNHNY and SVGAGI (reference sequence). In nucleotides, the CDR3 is TGTGCCAGCAGTTACTGGACAGGGCCCATGAACACTGAAGCTTTCTTT. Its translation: CASSYWTGPMNTEAFF.

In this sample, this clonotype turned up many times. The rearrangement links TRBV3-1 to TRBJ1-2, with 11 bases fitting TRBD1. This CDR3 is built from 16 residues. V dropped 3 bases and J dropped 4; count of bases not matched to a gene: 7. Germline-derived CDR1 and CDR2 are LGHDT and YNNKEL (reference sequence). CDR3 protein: CASSQLRTGGGYGYTF. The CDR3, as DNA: TGTGCCAGCAGCCAGCTAAGGACAGGGGGCGGCTATGGCTACACCTTC.

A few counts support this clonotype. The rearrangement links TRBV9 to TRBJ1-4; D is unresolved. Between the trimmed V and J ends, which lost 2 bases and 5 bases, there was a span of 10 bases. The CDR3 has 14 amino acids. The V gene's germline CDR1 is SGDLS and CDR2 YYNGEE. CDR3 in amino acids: CASSVSRGNEKLFF. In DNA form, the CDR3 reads TGTGCCAGCAGCGTTAGCCGTGGGAATGAAAAACTGTTTTTT. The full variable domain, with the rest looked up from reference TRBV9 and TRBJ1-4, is DSGVTQTPKHLITATGQRVTLRCSPRSGDLSVYWYQQSLDQGLQFLIQYYNGEERAKGNILERFSAQQFPDLHSELNLSSLELGDSALYFCASSVSRGNEKLFFGSGTQLSVL.

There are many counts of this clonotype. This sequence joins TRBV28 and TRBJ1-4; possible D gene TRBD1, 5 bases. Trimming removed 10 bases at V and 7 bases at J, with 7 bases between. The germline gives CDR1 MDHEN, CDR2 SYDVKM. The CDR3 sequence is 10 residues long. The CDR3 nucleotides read TGTGCCACAAGGGGTGAAAAACTGTTTTTT. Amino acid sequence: CATRGEKLFF.

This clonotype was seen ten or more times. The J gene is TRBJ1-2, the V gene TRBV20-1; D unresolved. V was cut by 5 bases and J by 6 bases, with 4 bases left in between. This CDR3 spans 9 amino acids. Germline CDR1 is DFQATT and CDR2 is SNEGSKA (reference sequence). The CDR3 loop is CSAHDGYTF. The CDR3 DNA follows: TGCAGTGCTCATGATGGCTACACCTTC.

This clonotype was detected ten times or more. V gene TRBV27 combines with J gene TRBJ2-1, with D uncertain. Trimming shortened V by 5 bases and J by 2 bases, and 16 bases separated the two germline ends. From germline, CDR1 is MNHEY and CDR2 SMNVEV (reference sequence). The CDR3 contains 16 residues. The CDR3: CASSPQSHTPYNEQFF. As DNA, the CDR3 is TGTGCCAGCAGTCCGCAGAGCCATACCCCCTACAATGAGCAGTTCTTC.

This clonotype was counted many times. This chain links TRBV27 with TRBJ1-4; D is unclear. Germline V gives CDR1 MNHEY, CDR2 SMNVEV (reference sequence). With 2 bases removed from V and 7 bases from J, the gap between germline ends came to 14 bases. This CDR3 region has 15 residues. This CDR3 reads CASSLLGKAGEKLFF. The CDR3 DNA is TGTGCCAGCAGTTTACTCGGGAAGGCAGGTGAAAAACTGTTTTTT. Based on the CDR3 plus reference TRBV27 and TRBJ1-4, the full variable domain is EAQVTQNPRYLITVTGKKLTVTCSQNMNHEYMSWYRQDPGLGLRQIYYSMNVEVTDKGDVPEGYKVSRKEKRNFPLILESPSPNQTSLYFCASSLLGKAGEKLFFGSGTQLSVL.

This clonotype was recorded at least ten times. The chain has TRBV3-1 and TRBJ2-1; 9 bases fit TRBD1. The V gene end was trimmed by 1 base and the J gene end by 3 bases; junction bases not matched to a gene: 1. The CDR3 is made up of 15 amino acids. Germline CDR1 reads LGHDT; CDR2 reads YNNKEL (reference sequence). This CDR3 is CASSQGDRVYNEQFF. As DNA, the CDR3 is TGTGCCAGCAGCCAAGGGGACAGGGTCTACAATGAGCAGTTCTTC.